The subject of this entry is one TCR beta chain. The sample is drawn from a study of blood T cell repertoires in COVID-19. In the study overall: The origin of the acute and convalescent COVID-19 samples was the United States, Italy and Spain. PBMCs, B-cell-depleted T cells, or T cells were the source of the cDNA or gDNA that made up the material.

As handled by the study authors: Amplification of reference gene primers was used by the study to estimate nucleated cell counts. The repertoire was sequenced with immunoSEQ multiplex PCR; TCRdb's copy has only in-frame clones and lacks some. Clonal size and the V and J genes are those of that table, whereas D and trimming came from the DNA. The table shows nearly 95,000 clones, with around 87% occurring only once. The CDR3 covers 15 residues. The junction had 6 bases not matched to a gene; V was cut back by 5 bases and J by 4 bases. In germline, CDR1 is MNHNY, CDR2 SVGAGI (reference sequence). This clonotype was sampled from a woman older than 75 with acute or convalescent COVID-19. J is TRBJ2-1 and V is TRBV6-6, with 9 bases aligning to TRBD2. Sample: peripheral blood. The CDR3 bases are TGTGCCAGCAGTCCGGGACTAGCAGCTTACAATGAGCAGTTCTTC. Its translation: CASSPGLAAYNEQFF.